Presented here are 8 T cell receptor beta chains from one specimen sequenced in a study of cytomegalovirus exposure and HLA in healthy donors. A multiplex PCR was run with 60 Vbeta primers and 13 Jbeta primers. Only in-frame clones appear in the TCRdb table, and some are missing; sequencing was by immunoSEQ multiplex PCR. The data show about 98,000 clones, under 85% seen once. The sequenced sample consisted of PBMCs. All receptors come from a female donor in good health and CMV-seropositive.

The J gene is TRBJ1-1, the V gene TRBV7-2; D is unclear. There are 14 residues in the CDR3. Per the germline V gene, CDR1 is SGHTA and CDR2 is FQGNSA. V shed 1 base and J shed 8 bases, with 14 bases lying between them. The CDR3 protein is CASSLDGNGREAFF. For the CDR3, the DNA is TGTGCCAGCAGCTTAGACGGGAATGGACGGGAAGCTTTCTTT.

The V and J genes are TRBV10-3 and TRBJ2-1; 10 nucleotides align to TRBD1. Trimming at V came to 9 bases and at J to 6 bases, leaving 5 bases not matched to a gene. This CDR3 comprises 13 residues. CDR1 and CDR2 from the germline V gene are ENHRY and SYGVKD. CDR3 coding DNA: TGTGCCATTAGGGACAGGGGAGCCAATGAGCAGTTCTTC. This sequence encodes CAIRDRGANEQFF.

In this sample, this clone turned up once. This CDR3 is CASSYEKPGQGGEQYF. Here the CDR3 DNA reads TGTGCCAGCAGTTACGAGAAGCCGGGACAGGGTGGCGAGCAGTACTTC. The V call is TRBV6-6, the J call TRBJ2-7; 9 bases agree with TRBD1. Looked up from germline, CDR1 is MNHNY and CDR2 is SVGAGI (reference sequence). The CDR3 runs 16 residues. Trimming removed 2 bases from V and 6 bases from J; junction bases left unmatched: 11.

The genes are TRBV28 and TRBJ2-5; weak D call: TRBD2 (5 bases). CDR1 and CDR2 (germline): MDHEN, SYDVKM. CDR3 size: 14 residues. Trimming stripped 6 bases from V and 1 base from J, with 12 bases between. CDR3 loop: CASRQRALQETQYF. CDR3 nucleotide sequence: TGTGCCAGCAGACAGAGGGCGCTCCAAGAGACCCAGTACTTC. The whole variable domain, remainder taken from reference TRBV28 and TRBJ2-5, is DVKVTQSSRYLVKRTGEKVFLECVQDMDHENMFWYRQDPGLGLRLIYFSYDVKMKEKGDIPEGYSVSREKKERFSLILESASTNQTSMYLCASRQRALQETQYFGPGTRLLVL.

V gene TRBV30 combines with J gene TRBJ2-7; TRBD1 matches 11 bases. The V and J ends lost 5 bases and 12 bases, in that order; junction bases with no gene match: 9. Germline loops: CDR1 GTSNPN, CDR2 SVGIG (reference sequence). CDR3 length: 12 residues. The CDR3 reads CAWLGTGGRPYF. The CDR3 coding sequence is TGTGCCTGGCTCGGGACAGGGGGAAGGCCGTACTTC. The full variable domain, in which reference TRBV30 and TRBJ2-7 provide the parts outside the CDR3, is SQTIHQWPATLVQPVGSPLSLECTVEGTSNPNLYWYRQAAGRGLQLLFYSVGIGQISSEVPQNLSASRPQDRQFILSSKKLLLSDSGFYLCAWLGTGGRPYFGPGTRLTVT.

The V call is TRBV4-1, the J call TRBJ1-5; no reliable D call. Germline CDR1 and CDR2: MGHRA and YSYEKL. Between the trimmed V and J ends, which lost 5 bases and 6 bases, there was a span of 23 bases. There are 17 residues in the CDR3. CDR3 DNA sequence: TGCGCCAGCAGCGAGGAGAAAGCGGACCGGAGAGGTCAGCCCCAGCATTTT. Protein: CASSEEKADRRGQPQHF.

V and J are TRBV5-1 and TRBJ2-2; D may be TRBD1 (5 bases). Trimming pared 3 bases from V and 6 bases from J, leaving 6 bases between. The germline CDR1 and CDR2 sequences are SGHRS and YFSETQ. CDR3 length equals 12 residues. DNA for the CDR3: TGCGCCAGCAGCTCCAGGGCCGGGGAGCTGTTTTTT. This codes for CASSSRAGELFF.

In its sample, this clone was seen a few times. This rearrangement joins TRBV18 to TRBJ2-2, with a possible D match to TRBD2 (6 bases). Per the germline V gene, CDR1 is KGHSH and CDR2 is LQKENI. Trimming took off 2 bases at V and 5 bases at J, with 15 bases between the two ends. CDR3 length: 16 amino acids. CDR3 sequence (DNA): TGTGCCAGCTCACCAATAGTGGTAGCGGAGACCGGGGAGCTGTTTTTT. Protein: CASSPIVVAETGELFF.